Each of the 31 T cell receptor beta chains below was sequenced from the same sample in a study of blood T cell repertoires in COVID-19. The table came from immunoSEQ multiplex PCR; TCRdb's copy has only in-frame clones and leaves some out. Of some 240,000 clones listed, roughly 88% are singletons. The specimen was peripheral blood. The receptor source for this set is a woman between 40 and 50 years old who had recovered from COVID-19.

A few counts support this clone. V is TRBV5-6 and J is TRBJ1-2; D is perhaps TRBD1 (6 bases). The length of the CDR3 is 15 residues. Per the germline V gene, CDR1 is SGHDT and CDR2 is YYEEEE. The V and J ends lost 1 base and 3 bases respectively, with 13 bases between them. The CDR3 loop reads CASSLQGSGHYGYTF. The CDR3 DNA is TGTGCCAGCAGCTTGCAGGGGTCGGGGCACTATGGCTACACCTTC. The full variable domain, in which reference TRBV5-6 and TRBJ1-2 provide the parts outside the CDR3, is DAGVTQSPTHLIKTRGQQVTLRCSPKSGHDTVSWYQQALGQGPQFIFQYYEEEERQRGNFPDRFSGHQFPNYSSELNVNALLLGDSALYLCASSLQGSGHYGYTFGSGTRLTVV.

In regard to this clone: The same CDR3 is also encoded by other DNA sequences in this sample. V is TRBV12-3 or TRBV12-4 and J is TRBJ2-7; a weak D match, TRBD1 (5 bases). The length of the CDR3 is 12 residues. The V end lost 5 bases, the J end lost 3 bases, and 8 bases lay between the germline ends. The CDR3 reads CASSPQGYEQYF. Here the CDR3 DNA reads TGTGCCAGCAGTCCGCAGGGCTACGAGCAGTACTTC.

The chain links TRBV10-3 to TRBJ2-7, with 7 bases lining up with TRBD2. Germline V CDR1 and CDR2: ENHRY, SYGVKD. With V trimmed by 10 bases and J by 5 bases, 14 bases remained unmatched. The CDR3 length is 14 residues. The CDR3 DNA follows: TGTGCCACCACTAAGCGGGGAAAGGACAACGAGCAGTACTTC. As protein: CATTKRGKDNEQYF.

This chain connects TRBV11-2 to TRBJ2-1; TRBD2 aligns across 8 bases. The germline CDR1 and CDR2 sequences are SGHAT and FQNNGV. V was clipped by 11 bases and J by 6 bases; unmatched bases: 9. The CDR3 has 13 amino acids. The CDR3 region has the DNA TGTGCCGCCAGCGGGGGCAAGACCAATGAGCAGTTCTTC. It translates to CAASGGKTNEQFF.

The rearrangement joins TRBV19 to TRBJ1-2; tentatively, D is TRBD1 (6 bases). Germline loops: CDR1 LNHDA, CDR2 SQIVND (reference sequence). V dropped 4 bases and J dropped 4 bases, with 7 bases sitting between them. The CDR3 has 12 amino acids. CDR3 amino acids: CASSKDSYGYTF. In DNA form, the CDR3 reads TGTGCCAGTAGTAAGGACAGCTATGGCTACACCTTC.

This rearrangement joins TRBV4-3 to TRBJ2-1; TRBD2 aligns across 8 bases. The CDR3 contains 17 residues. The V segment lost 3 bases and the J segment 7 bases; nucleotides outside the gene matches: 14. CDR1 and CDR2 (germline): LGHNA, YSLEER. CDR3 bases: TGCGCCAGCAGCCAGGGTAGCGGGGCCTGGCCGAAAAATGAGCAGTTCTTC. Translation gives CASSQGSGAWPKNEQFF.

The chain uses TRBV4-2 and TRBJ2-6; D perhaps matches TRBD1 (6 bases). Germline V gives CDR1 LGHNA, CDR2 YNFKEQ. V was trimmed by 4 bases and J by 0 bases, leaving 10 bases between them. The CDR3 length is 16 residues. CDR3 amino acids: CASSPGQNSGANVLTF. Here the CDR3 DNA reads TGTGCCAGCAGCCCGGGACAAAACTCTGGGGCCAACGTCCTGACTTTC.

The chain has TRBV19 and TRBJ1-5; 8 bases are shared with TRBD1. Germline V gene data show CDR1 as LNHDA and CDR2 as SQIVND (reference sequence). The CDR3 is made up of 16 amino acids. V lost 5 bases to trimming and J lost 7 bases; unmatched junction nucleotides: 13. In DNA form, the CDR3 reads TGTGCCAGTAGTGTATCTAAGGGACAGGTCCTCCAGCCCCAGCATTTT. Protein sequence: CASSVSKGQVLQPQHF. Full variable domain (rest looked up from reference TRBV19 and TRBJ1-5): DGGITQSPKYLFRKEGQNVTLSCEQNLNHDAMYWYRQDPGQGLRLIYYSQIVNDFQKGDIAEGYSVSREKKESFPLTVTSAQKNPTAFYLCASSVSKGQVLQPQHFGDGTRLSIL.

This chain links TRBV27 with TRBJ2-1, with TRBD2 identical over 10 bases. J was trimmed by 0 bases and V by 0 bases; bases with no gene match: 8. The CDR3 extends over 19 amino acids. CDR1 MNHEY and CDR2 SMNVEV come from the germline V gene (reference sequence). The CDR3 DNA follows: TGTGCCAGCAGTTTATCGGGGCTAGCGGGGGCCAGCTCCTACAATGAGCAGTTCTTC. This gives the protein CASSLSGLAGASSYNEQFF.

V and J are TRBV6-1 and TRBJ2-7, with TRBD2 identical over 8 bases. The CDR3 is made up of 15 amino acids. J lost 2 bases, V lost 3 bases, and 6 bases had no gene match. Germline CDR1 is MNHNS and CDR2 is SASEGT. The CDR3 protein is CASSDAGGRTYEQYF. In nucleotides, the CDR3 is TGTGCCAGCAGTGACGCGGGGGGCCGTACCTACGAGCAGTACTTC.

The J gene is TRBJ2-1, the V gene TRBV28, with D hard to call. The CDR3 has 13 amino acids. Germline V gives CDR1 MDHEN, CDR2 SYDVKM. V lost 5 bases and J 6 bases, leaving 11 bases between the germline ends. The CDR3 sequence: CASSPPRINEQFF. The CDR3 region has the DNA TGTGCCAGCAGTCCGCCTAGGATCAATGAGCAGTTCTTC.

This clone has just a few counts. CDR3 in amino acids: CASRQNPYRGRSEQFF. For the CDR3, the DNA is TGTGCCAGCAGGCAAAACCCCTACAGGGGGCGATCGGAGCAGTTCTTC. The gene calls are TRBV28 and TRBJ2-1; 9 bases fit TRBD1. Germline loops: CDR1 MDHEN, CDR2 SYDVKM. The V gene end was trimmed by 6 bases and the J gene end by 10 bases; junction bases not matched to a gene: 16. The CDR3 is 16 residues long.

This clone was seen only a few times. The chain couples TRBV5-1 to TRBJ1-2; TRBD1 aligns across 7 bases. This CDR3 is 12 amino acids long. Per germline, CDR1 SGHRS and CDR2 YFSETQ. Trimming removed 5 bases from V and 5 bases from J; junction bases left unmatched: 3. This CDR3 reads CASSLGQYGYTF. In DNA, the CDR3 is TGCGCCAGCAGTCTGGGACAGTATGGCTACACCTTC.

This chain connects TRBV7-8 to TRBJ1-5; D might be TRBD1 (5 bases). V was cut by 2 bases and J by 3 bases, with 14 bases left in between. Per the germline V gene, CDR1 is SGHVS and CDR2 is FQNEAQ. This CDR3 is built from 16 residues. The CDR3 DNA follows: TGTGCCAGCAGCTTATGGGGCACATTAAACAATCAGCCCCAGCATTTT. It codes for CASSLWGTLNNQPQHF.

The chain employs TRBV3-1 (or the pseudogene TRBV3-2) and TRBJ2-3; D is possibly TRBD2 (5 bases). Per the germline V gene, CDR1 is LGHDT and CDR2 is YNNKEL (reference sequence). CDR3 length: 15 residues. Trimming took 0 bases from V and 1 from J, leaving 8 bases between them. As DNA, the CDR3 is TGTGCCAGCAGCCAAGATCAGCGGCGCACAGATACGCAGTATTTT. Encoded protein: CASSQDQRRTDTQYF.

This clone appeared a few times. The rearrangement joins TRBV6-4 to TRBJ1-2, with D possibly being TRBD1 (5 bases). V was trimmed by 3 bases and J by 7 bases, leaving 12 bases between them. This CDR3 spans 13 amino acids. Germline values: CDR1 MRHNA, CDR2 SNTAGT. The CDR3, as DNA: TGTGCCAGCAGTGATGAGGCAGGGTTTGGCTACACCTTC. Protein product: CASSDEAGFGYTF.

J is TRBJ2-1 and V is TRBV5-3; D is undetermined. TRBV5-3 is reported as an ORF; its role is uncertain. The CDR3 extends over 11 amino acids. The V and J ends lost 6 bases and 7 bases respectively, with 8 bases between them. CDR3 sequence (DNA): TGTGCCAGAACTAGGCGTAATGAGCAGTTCTTC. This codes for CARTRRNEQFF.

V gene TRBV5-5 combines with J gene TRBJ1-5, with TRBD1 matching over 9 bases. This CDR3 has 15 residues. The V segment lost 4 bases and the J segment 4 bases; nucleotides outside the gene matches: 6. CDR1 and CDR2 (germline): SGHKS, YYEKEE (reference sequence). The CDR3 protein is CASSPPGTGNQPQHF. The CDR3 nucleotides are TGTGCCAGCAGCCCTCCCGGGACAGGGAATCAGCCCCAGCATTTT.

V gene TRBV15 combines with J gene TRBJ2-3; maybe TRBD2 (6 bases). Germline V gene lookup returns CDR1 LNHNV and CDR2 YYDKDF (reference sequence). Between the trimmed V and J ends, which lost 1 base and 0 bases, there was a span of 14 bases. The length of the CDR3 is 17 residues. CDR3 DNA sequence: TGTGCCACCAGCAGAGGAGCCCCAGGGACTAGCACAGATACGCAGTATTTT. It encodes CATSRGAPGTSTDTQYF.

The chain joins TRBV3-1 (or the pseudogene TRBV3-2) to TRBJ2-7; 8 bases are a match to TRBD1. V was clipped by 1 base and J by 4 bases; unmatched bases: 12. The CDR3 loop spans 17 amino acids. The germline CDR1 and CDR2 sequences are LGHDT and YNNKEL (reference sequence). DNA for the CDR3: TGTGCCAGCAGCCAAGTCCCAATGGGGCAGGGGGCTTACGAGCAGTACTTC. The encoded protein is CASSQVPMGQGAYEQYF.

The CDR3 bases are TGTGCCACCAGTGATACCGGGACAGGGTCGAACACTGAAGCTTTCTTT. Protein sequence: CATSDTGTGSNTEAFF. This chain joins TRBV24-1 and TRBJ1-1; TRBD1 matches at 9 bases. CDR1 is KGHDR and CDR2 is SFDVKD in the germline V gene. The CDR3 extends over 16 amino acids. Losses at the gene ends were 3 bases for V and 1 base for J; bases not matched to a gene: 5.

The table lists this clone with a few counts. The chain couples TRBV30 to TRBJ2-5, with D possibly matching TRBD1 (6 bases). This CDR3 has 14 residues. The V end lost 2 bases, the J end lost 3 bases, and 13 bases lay between the germline ends. The germline V gene has CDR1 GTSNPN and CDR2 SVGIG (reference sequence). The CDR3 nucleotides are TGTGCCTGGAGTTTTGGACAGAGCAAAGAGACCCAGTACTTC. Protein sequence: CAWSFGQSKETQYF.

This sequence joins TRBV3-1 (or the pseudogene TRBV3-2) and TRBJ2-5; D is perhaps TRBD2 (6 bases). The germline gives CDR1 LGHDT, CDR2 YNNKEL (reference sequence). The CDR3 runs to 15 residues. V was cut by 0 bases and J by 7 bases, with 15 bases left in between. Here the CDR3 DNA reads TGTGCCAGCAGCCAAGATATCGGGGGTGGAGGGACCCAGTACTTC. Residues: CASSQDIGGGGTQYF.

The chain recombines TRBV5-1 with TRBJ1-2; D might be TRBD1 (6 bases). CDR1 is SGHRS, CDR2 YFSETQ, per germline. The CDR3 runs 13 residues. V lost 4 bases and J lost 5, with 12 bases in between. The DNA for the CDR3 is TGCGCCAGCAGCCGTACAGGGCCTTATGGCTACACCTTC. It encodes CASSRTGPYGYTF.

The CDR3 sequence is CASSYPHTDTQYF. CDR3 in DNA: TGTGCCAGCAGTTACCCCCACACAGATACGCAGTATTTT. The genes are TRBV6-6 and TRBJ2-3; unclear D gene. Germline lookup yields CDR1 MNHNY and CDR2 SVGAGI (reference sequence). The ends were cut back, 2 bases at V and 2 bases at J, with 5 bases in the middle. CDR3 size: 13 residues.

Of note for this clone: Distinct nucleotide sequences in the sample also encode this CDR3. The rearrangement uses TRBV3-1 (or the pseudogene TRBV3-2) and TRBJ1-1; D unresolved. From germline, CDR1 is LGHDT and CDR2 YNNKEL (reference sequence). Trimming took off 1 base at V and 1 base at J, with 4 bases between the two ends. The CDR3 sequence is 13 residues long. This chain's CDR3 is CASSQAGNTEAFF. The CDR3 DNA sequence: TGTGCCAGCAGCCAAGCCGGGAACACTGAAGCTTTCTTT.

V and J are TRBV6-2 or TRBV6-3 and TRBJ1-1; D is unresolved. Trimming removed 2 bases at V and 1 base at J, with 5 bases between. The CDR3 is 13 amino acids. Germline CDR1 and CDR2: MNHEY and SVGEGT. In DNA, the CDR3 is TGTGCCAGCAGTTACGAGGCGAACACTGAAGCTTTCTTT. Translated: CASSYEANTEAFF.

The chain is built from TRBV5-1 and TRBJ2-1; 7 nucleotides match TRBD1. CDR1 and CDR2 from the germline V gene are SGHRS and YFSETQ. The trim removed 4 bases at V and 7 bases at J, leaving 8 bases unmatched. This CDR3 is 14 amino acids long. The CDR3 DNA sequence: TGCGCCAGCAGCCTCGGACAGGCTCCGAATGAGCAGTTCTTC. Amino acid sequence: CASSLGQAPNEQFF.

This chain connects TRBV7-9 to TRBJ2-7; tentatively, D is TRBD1 (6 bases). Germline V gene lookup returns CDR1 SEHNR and CDR2 FQNEAQ (reference sequence). CDR3 length equals 15 residues. Trimming shortened V by 1 base and J by 3 bases, and 13 bases separated the two germline ends. This chain's CDR3 is CASSLDQGIYYEQYF. The CDR3 bases are TGTGCCAGCAGCTTAGACCAGGGGATATACTACGAGCAGTACTTC.

The rearrangement links TRBV7-2 to TRBJ2-5, with TRBD2 identical over 7 bases. The germline CDR1 and CDR2 sequences are SGHTA and FQGNSA. The CDR3 is 13 residues long. J lost 3 bases, V lost 4 bases, and 2 bases had no gene match. The DNA of the CDR3 is TGTGCCAGCAGCTCCCGGGGGGAAGAGACCCAGTACTTC. Its translation: CASSSRGEETQYF.

The chain employs TRBV14 and TRBJ1-2; a possible D gene is TRBD1 (5 bases). The CDR3 has 13 amino acids. Trimming left V 1 base short and J 4 bases short, with 7 bases between. Germline lookup yields CDR1 SGHDN and CDR2 FVKESK. This chain's CDR3 is CASSQGQSYGYTF. CDR3 in DNA: TGTGCCAGCAGCCAAGGACAGTCCTATGGCTACACCTTC. Full variable domain (rest looked up from reference TRBV14 and TRBJ1-2): EAGVTQFPSHSVIEKGQTVTLRCDPISGHDNLYWYRRVMGKEIKFLLHFVKESKQDESGMPNNRFLAERTGGTYSTLKVQPAELEDSGVYFCASSQGQSYGYTFGSGTRLTVV.